This TCR beta chain was identified during a study of blood T cell repertoires in COVID-19. Method: immunoSEQ multiplex PCR; TCRdb's copy keeps in-frame clones and lacks some. The data hold roughly 200,000 clones, with about 83% observed a single time. CDR1 and CDR2 from the germline V gene are MNHNY and SVGAGI (reference sequence). After removal of 7 bases from V and 6 bases from J, the junction contained 4 bases not matched to a gene. The CDR3 covers 13 residues. The sequence came from a woman in her late teens or twenties who had recovered from COVID-19. This chain connects TRBV6-6 to TRBJ1-5, with 9 bases that match TRBD1. The sample comprised peripheral blood. The CDR3 protein is CASIGTGSQPQHF. DNA for the CDR3: TGTGCCAGCATCGGGACAGGGAGTCAGCCCCAGCATTTT.